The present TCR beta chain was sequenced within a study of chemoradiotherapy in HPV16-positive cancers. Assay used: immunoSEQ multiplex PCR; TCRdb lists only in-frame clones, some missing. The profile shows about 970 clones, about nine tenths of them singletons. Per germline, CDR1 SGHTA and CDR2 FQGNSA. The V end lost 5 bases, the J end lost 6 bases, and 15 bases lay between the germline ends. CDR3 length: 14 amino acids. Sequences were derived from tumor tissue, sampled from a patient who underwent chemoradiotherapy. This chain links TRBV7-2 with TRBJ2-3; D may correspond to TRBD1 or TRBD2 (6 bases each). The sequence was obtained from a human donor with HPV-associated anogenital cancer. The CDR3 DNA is TGTGCCAGCAGCCGCGGGACACTGGGGGATACGCAGTATTTT. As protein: CASSRGTLGDTQYF. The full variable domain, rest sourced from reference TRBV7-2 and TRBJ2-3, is GAGVSQSPSNKVTEKGKDVELRCDPISGHTALYWYRQSLGQGLEFLIYFQGNSAPDKSGLPSDRFSAERTGGSVSTLTIQRTQQEDSAVYLCASSRGTLGDTQYFGPGTRLTVL.